This paragraph covers one T cell receptor beta chain sequence. The CDR3 length is 13 residues. The germline CDR1 and CDR2 sequences are SQVTM and ANQGSEA. The trim removed 7 bases at V and 3 bases at J, leaving 6 bases unmatched. The assay was immunoSEQ multiplex PCR, and TCRdb's table has in-frame clones only and misses some. In the table there are about 83,000 clones, about 94% of which are singletons. This entry comes from a study of technical replicates of blood from a handful of donors. This TCR was sampled from a human donor in good health. The specimen was T cells isolated from PBMCs. The chain is built from TRBV29-1 and TRBJ2-3, with TRBD1 identical over 8 bases. The CDR3 bases are TGCAGCGCAACCCGGACAGGGACAGATACGCAGTATTTT. This gives the protein CSATRTGTDTQYF.